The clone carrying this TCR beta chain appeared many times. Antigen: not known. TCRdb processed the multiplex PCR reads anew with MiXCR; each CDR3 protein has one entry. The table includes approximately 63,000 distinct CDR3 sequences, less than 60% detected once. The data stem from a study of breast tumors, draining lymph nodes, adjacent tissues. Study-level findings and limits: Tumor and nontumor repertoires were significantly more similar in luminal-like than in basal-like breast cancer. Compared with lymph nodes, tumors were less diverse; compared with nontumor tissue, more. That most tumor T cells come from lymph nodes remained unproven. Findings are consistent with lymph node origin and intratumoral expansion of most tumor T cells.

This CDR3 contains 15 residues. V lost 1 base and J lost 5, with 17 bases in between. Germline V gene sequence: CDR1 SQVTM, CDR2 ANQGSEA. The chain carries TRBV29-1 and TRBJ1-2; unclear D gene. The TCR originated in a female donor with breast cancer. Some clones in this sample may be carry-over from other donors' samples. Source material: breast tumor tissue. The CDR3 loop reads CSVEAAADRKYGYTF. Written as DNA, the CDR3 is TGCAGCGTTGAAGCGGCGGCGGACCGCAAATATGGCTACACCTTC.